Described below is a single T cell receptor (beta chain) sequence and its context. V was pared by 6 bases and J by 0 bases, with 12 bases between. This CDR3 is 15 amino acids long. The V gene's germline CDR1 is SGHTA and CDR2 FQGNSA. This entry is derived from a study of blood T cell repertoires in COVID-19. Study summary: Acute and convalescent COVID-19 samples came from the United States, Italy and Spain. PBMCs, B-cell-depleted T cells, or T cells provided the cDNA or gDNA that made up the material.

Sequencing used immunoSEQ multiplex PCR; TCRdb keeps in-frame clones, though not all of them. The repertoire holds around 240,000 clones, 70% to 90% seen once, with 3% to 3.5% in the top ten. Sequences were obtained from peripheral blood. The sequence was obtained from a woman in her 30s who had recovered from COVID-19. The chain employs TRBV7-2 and TRBJ1-3, with a possible D match to TRBD1 (6 bases). CDR3 in DNA: TGTGCCAGCAGACTGGACAGAACCTCTGGAAACACCATATATTTT. Its protein product is CASRLDRTSGNTIYF.